This T cell receptor (beta chain) originates from a study of radiation and T cells in renal cell carcinoma. Time point here: blood 4 weeks post-SBRT, at nephrectomy. Treatment denoted: 15 Gy SBRT to primary tumor, nephrectomy 4 weeks later. Nephrectomy followed 15 Gy stereotactic body radiation by 4 weeks. Blood was sampled at baseline, 2 weeks and 4 weeks after SBRT. Broader study findings: Top tumor clonotypes rose in blood 2 weeks post-radiation, then contracted.

Clones were sequenced by immunoSEQ multiplex PCR, and TCRdb holds only the in-frame ones, with some missing. The repertoire consists of about 74,000 clones, with roughly nine tenths occurring once and the leading ten covering approximately 6%. Comment on this clone: No antigen is known for it.

The CDR3 extends over 14 amino acids. The germline gives CDR1 MDHEN, CDR2 SYDVKM. V lost 7 bases and J lost 1, with 13 bases in between. Source: blood, taken from a patient whose treatment included radiotherapy and nephrectomy. The chain employs TRBV28 and TRBJ2-5; D remains ambiguous. The TCR originated in a woman in her 70s with renal cell carcinoma. The CDR3: CASTKARLQETQYF. The DNA of the CDR3 is TGTGCCAGCACCAAGGCAAGGCTCCAAGAGACCCAGTACTTC.